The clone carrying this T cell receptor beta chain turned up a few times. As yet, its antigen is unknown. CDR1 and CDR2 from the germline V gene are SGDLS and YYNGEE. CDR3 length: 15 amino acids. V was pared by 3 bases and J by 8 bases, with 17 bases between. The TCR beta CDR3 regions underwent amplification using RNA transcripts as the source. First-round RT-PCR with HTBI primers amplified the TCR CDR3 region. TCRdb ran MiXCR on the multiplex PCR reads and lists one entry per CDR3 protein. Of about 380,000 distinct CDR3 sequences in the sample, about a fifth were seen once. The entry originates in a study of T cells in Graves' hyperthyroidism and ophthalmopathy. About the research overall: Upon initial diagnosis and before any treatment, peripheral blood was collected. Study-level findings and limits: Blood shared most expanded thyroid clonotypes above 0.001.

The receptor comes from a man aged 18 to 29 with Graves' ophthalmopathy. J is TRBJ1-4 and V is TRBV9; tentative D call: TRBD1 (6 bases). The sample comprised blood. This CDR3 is CASSAVDSLVEKLFF. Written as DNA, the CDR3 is TGTGCCAGCAGCGCCGTGGACAGTTTAGTCGAAAAACTGTTTTTT.